This TCR beta chain was profiled in a study of CD8 T cells in ankylosing spondylitis. Overall study results and limits: A TCR beta motif of seven or eight highly homologous variants appeared characteristic of ankylosing spondylitis blood. Reportedly, disease-linked clones are significantly enriched in ankylosing spondylitis patients' matched synovial fluid. Disease-linked clones bore a CD8+ phenotype and were relatively rare in peripheral blood.

This clonotype was detected only a few times. Its antigen remains unknown. Libraries for TCR beta were made by quantitative 5'-RACE with molecular barcodes. TCRdb independently ran MiXCR on the 5' RACE reads; one entry per CDR3 protein. The sample records some 100,000 distinct CDR3 sequences, approximately 9.6% being singletons. The receptor was derived from a male donor with ankylosing spondylitis. Sequenced material: blood, either unsorted or a sorted T cell fraction (not recorded which).

CDR3 sequence (DNA): TGTGCCAGCAGCGCCCCCGGGACGAACAATCAGCCCCAGCATTTT. Protein: CASSAPGTNNQPQHF. The chain has TRBV7-9 and TRBJ1-5, with a possible D match to TRBD1 (5 bases). CDR1 is SEHNR and CDR2 is FQNEAQ in the germline V gene (reference sequence). The CDR3 is made up of 15 amino acids. The V and J ends lost 5 bases and 3 bases respectively, with 14 bases between them.